This entry lists 9 T cell receptor beta chains sequenced from one sample in a study of PD-1 blockade in classical Hodgkin lymphoma. Sample time point: newly diagnosed, previously untreated cHL patient sample. TCRdb's copy holds only in-frame clones and misses some; the assay was immunoSEQ multiplex PCR. The sample shows about 21,000 clones, about 95% of them seen only once. Sample: peripheral blood mononuclear cells (PBMCs). The receptors shown here come from a human donor with classical Hodgkin lymphoma.

The CDR3 DNA is TGTGCCAGCAGTTACTTGGGGGTTGATGGCCCCCTTGAAGCTTTCTTT. Translation: CASSYLGVDGPLEAFF. The V gene is TRBV6-5, the J gene TRBJ1-1; tentatively, D is TRBD1 (5 bases). This CDR3 contains 16 residues. Trimming removed 1 base from V and 7 bases from J, with 19 bases in between. Germline values: CDR1 MNHEY, CDR2 SVGAGI.

This clone was observed a few times. The V and J genes are TRBV27 and TRBJ1-1; maybe TRBD1 (6 bases). The CDR3 loop spans 12 amino acids. Trimming cost V 8 bases and J 3 bases, with 10 bases left between them. The germline gives CDR1 MNHEY, CDR2 SMNVEV (reference sequence). CDR3 DNA: TGTGCCAGCGCAGGGGCTCACACTGAAGCTTTCTTT. It is translated as CASAGAHTEAFF.

V gene TRBV4-3 combines with J gene TRBJ2-1; the D gene is possibly TRBD2 (6 bases). Trimming cost V 2 bases and J 6 bases, with 11 bases left between them. The CDR3 is 14 amino acids. The germline V gene has CDR1 LGHNA and CDR2 YSLEER. The CDR3 reads CASSQQLARNEQFF. In DNA form, the CDR3 reads TGCGCCAGCAGCCAACAACTAGCACGCAATGAGCAGTTCTTC.

The chain combines TRBV5-6 with TRBJ1-2; 7 nucleotides line up with TRBD1. This CDR3 comprises 14 residues. Losses at the gene ends were 1 base for V and 7 bases for J; bases not matched to a gene: 7. Germline CDR1 is SGHDT and CDR2 is YYEEEE. In DNA, the CDR3 is TGTGCCAGCAGCTTGTTACGGGACAGAAGTGGCTACACCTTC. This sequence encodes CASSLLRDRSGYTF.

This clone was recorded only once. V usage is TRBV9 and J usage is TRBJ1-2; a possible D gene is TRBD1 (5 bases). The V gene lost 6 bases and the J gene lost 2 bases, with 17 bases spanning the gap. The V gene's germline CDR1 is SGDLS and CDR2 YYNGEE. The CDR3 sequence is 15 residues long. In DNA form, the CDR3 reads TGTGCCAGCACCCCTTTCGGGGGGGAGAACTATGGCTACACCTTC. This gives the protein CASTPFGGENYGYTF.

The chain uses TRBV28 and TRBJ1-1, with D maybe TRBD1 (6 bases). The germline V gene encodes CDR1 MDHEN and CDR2 SYDVKM. This CDR3 is 14 amino acids long. Trimming took 5 bases from V and 3 from J, leaving 13 bases between them. The CDR3 spells CASSVRGFDTEAFF. The DNA of the CDR3 is TGTGCCAGCAGTGTAAGGGGGTTTGACACTGAAGCTTTCTTT.

V usage is TRBV7-2 and J usage is TRBJ1-3, with 7 positions matching TRBD1. The CDR3 spans 15 residues. V lost 5 bases, J lost 8 bases, and 12 bases stayed unmatched. The germline V gene encodes CDR1 SGHTA and CDR2 FQGNSA. The CDR3 DNA sequence: TGTGCCAGCAGCCAGGGACAGTCCCGGGAATACACCATATATTTT. It yields the protein CASSQGQSREYTIYF. The full variable domain, rest sourced from reference TRBV7-2 and TRBJ1-3, is GAGVSQSPSNKVTEKGKDVELRCDPISGHTALYWYRQSLGQGLEFLIYFQGNSAPDKSGLPSDRFSAERTGGSVSTLTIQRTQQEDSAVYLCASSQGQSREYTIYFGEGSWLTVV.

The J gene is TRBJ1-2, the V gene TRBV4-2; D is ambiguous. The V gene's germline CDR1 is LGHNA and CDR2 YNFKEQ. Trimming removed 0 bases at V and 8 bases at J, with 10 bases between. There are 13 residues in the CDR3. The CDR3 nucleotides are TGTGCCAGCAGCCAAGATCGGTGGGCGGGCTACACCTTC. This gives the protein CASSQDRWAGYTF.

The chain uses TRBV2 and TRBJ1-1; no clear D gene. V dropped 4 bases and J dropped 6 bases, with 9 bases sitting between them. The CDR3 contains 12 residues. Looked up from germline, CDR1 is SNHLY and CDR2 is FYNNEI. The CDR3 DNA follows: TGTGCCAGCAGTGCCGAGGTTGCTGAAGCTTTCTTT. Translated, it gives CASSAEVAEAFF.